This record looks at one T cell receptor beta chain sequence and its context. The sample originates from a study of T cell changes during pregnancy in multiple sclerosis. Per the germline V gene, CDR1 is SQVTM and CDR2 is ANQGSEA. The CDR3 spans 11 residues. With 7 bases clipped from V and 6 bases from J, the junction kept 3 bases outside the gene matches. Some clones are missing from TCRdb's copy, which holds only in-frame ones; the method was immunoSEQ multiplex PCR. Of about 73,000 clones detected, approximately 92% appear once; the ten largest clones hold less than 3.5%. V and J are TRBV29-1 and TRBJ2-7; 10 nucleotides match TRBD1. The sequencing here drew on peripheral blood, taken in the third trimester of pregnancy. This TCR derives from a female donor in good health, enrolled as a control in a pregnancy study. CDR3 coding DNA: TGCAGCGCCCGGGACAGGGGCGAGCAGTACTTC. Translation: CSARDRGEQYF.